The clone carrying this T cell receptor (beta chain) was picked up many times. Germline and junction disagree at one end, which may indicate a read error. The CDR3 extends over 12 amino acids. The germline V gene has CDR1 MNHEY and CDR2 SVGAGI. TCRdb analysed the RT-PCR reads with MiXCR anew, one entry per CDR3 protein. Among approximately 720,000 distinct CDR3 sequences listed, 13% to 15% were seen once. The sequence came from a female donor in good health, serving as a healthy control. This chain links TRBV6-5 with TRBJ1-2; D perhaps matches TRBD1 (5 bases). Material: memory CD4+ T cells from blood. This CDR3 reads CASRAGNYGYTF. The CDR3 nucleotides are TGTGCTAGCAGGGCAGGGAACTATGGCTACACCTTC.